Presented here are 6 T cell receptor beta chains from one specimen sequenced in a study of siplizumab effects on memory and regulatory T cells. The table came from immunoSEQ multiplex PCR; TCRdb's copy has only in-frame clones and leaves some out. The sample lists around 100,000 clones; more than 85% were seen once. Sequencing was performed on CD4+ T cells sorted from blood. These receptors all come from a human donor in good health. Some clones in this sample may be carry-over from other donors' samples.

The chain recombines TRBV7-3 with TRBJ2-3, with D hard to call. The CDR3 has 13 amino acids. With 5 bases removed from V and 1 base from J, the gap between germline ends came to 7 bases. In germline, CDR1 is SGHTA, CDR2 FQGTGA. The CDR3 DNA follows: TGTGCCAGCAGCCGCGTCCGCACAGATACGCAGTATTTT. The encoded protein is CASSRVRTDTQYF. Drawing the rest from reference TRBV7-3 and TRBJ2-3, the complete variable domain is GAGVSQTPSNKVTEKGKYVELRCDPISGHTALYWYRQSLGQGPEFLIYFQGTGAADDSGLPNDRFFAVRPEGSVSTLKIQRTERGDSAVYLCASSRVRTDTQYFGPGTRLTVL.

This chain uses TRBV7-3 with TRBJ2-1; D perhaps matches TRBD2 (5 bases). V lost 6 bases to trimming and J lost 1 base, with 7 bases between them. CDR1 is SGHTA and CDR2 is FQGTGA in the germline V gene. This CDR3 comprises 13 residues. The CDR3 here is CASSGGSYNEQFF. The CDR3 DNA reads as TGTGCCAGCAGTGGCGGGTCCTACAATGAGCAGTTCTTC.

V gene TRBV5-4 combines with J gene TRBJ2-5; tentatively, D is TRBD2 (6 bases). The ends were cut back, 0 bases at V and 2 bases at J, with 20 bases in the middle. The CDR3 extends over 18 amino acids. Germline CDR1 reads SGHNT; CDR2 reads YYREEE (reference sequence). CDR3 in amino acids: CASSLAGSYRSDQETQYF. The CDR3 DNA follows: TGTGCCAGCAGCTTGGCCGGGAGTTATCGCAGTGATCAAGAGACCCAGTACTTC.

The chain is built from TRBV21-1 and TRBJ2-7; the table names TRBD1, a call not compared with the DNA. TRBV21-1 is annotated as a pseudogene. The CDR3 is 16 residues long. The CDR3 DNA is TGTGCCAGCAGCCTCGAAGGTAACAGGGGTATTTACGAGCAGTACTTC. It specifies CASSLEGNRGIYEQYF.

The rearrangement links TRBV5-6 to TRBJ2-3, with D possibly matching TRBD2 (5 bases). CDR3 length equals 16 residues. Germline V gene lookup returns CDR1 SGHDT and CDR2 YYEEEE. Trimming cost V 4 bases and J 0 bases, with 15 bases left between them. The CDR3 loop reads CASSPAGGISTDTQYF. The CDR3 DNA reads TGTGCCAGCAGCCCGGCGGGCGGAATTAGCACAGATACGCAGTATTTT.

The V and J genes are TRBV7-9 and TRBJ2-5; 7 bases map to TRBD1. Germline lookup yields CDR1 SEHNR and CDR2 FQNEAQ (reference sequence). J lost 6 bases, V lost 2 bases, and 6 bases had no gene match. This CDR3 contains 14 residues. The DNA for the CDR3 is TGTGCCAGCAGCTTAACAGGGGTAACGCAGACCCAGTACTTC. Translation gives CASSLTGVTQTQYF.